The clone carrying this TCR beta chain was seen at least ten times. The target antigen is unknown. This sample is drawn from a study of CD8 T cells in ankylosing spondylitis. General study findings and limits: Clones linked to disease were reported to show significant enrichment in matched ankylosing spondylitis synovial fluid.

TCRdb re-called the 5' RACE reads with MiXCR, one entry per CDR3 protein. The table records 200,000 to 250,000 distinct CDR3 sequences, about 10% of them present only once. This CDR3 has 16 amino acids. V was cut by 0 bases and J by 0 bases, with 14 bases left in between. Germline CDR1 and CDR2: DFQATT and SNEGSKA (reference sequence). Input material: blood, either unsorted or a sorted T cell fraction (not recorded which). The rearrangement links TRBV20-1 to TRBJ1-1; a weak D match, TRBD1 (5 bases). The receptor was derived from a male donor with ankylosing spondylitis or in good health (not recorded which). The CDR3 spells CSARDGGRTLNTEAFF. Written as DNA, the CDR3 is TGCAGTGCTAGAGATGGGGGTCGGACGCTGAACACTGAAGCTTTCTTT.